The 27 T cell receptor beta chains given below trace back to one sample, sequenced in a study of T cell repertoires in cytomegalovirus infection. These TCRs' antigens remain unknown. TCRdb recomputed calls from the reads with MiXCR, one row per CDR3 protein. Among about 920,000 distinct CDR3 sequences, around 32% were seen once, and the ten largest hold around an eighth. Sequenced material: cultured CD8+ T cells from PBMCs, taken from culture after CMV antigen stimulation. The receptors shown here come from a human donor in good health (CMV status not recorded). Some clones in this sample may be carry-over from other donors' samples.

This clonotype appeared a few times. The chain has TRBV11-2 and TRBJ2-5, with 15 bases aligning to TRBD2. V gave up 5 bases and J gave up 2 bases; unmatched junction bases: 6. The CDR3 sequence is 17 residues long. From germline, CDR1 is SGHAT and CDR2 FQNNGV. The CDR3 region has the DNA TGTGCCAGCAGCCTCGGACTAGCGGGGGGGCGACAAGAGACCCAGTACTTC. Encoded protein: CASSLGLAGGRQETQYF.

This clonotype was recorded many times. The chain carries TRBV7-8 and TRBJ2-1; weak D call: TRBD2 (6 bases). This CDR3 region has 16 residues. V lost 4 bases and J 4 bases, leaving 17 bases between the germline ends. CDR1 and CDR2 (germline): SGHVS, FQNEAQ. CDR3 nucleotide sequence: TGTGCCAGCAGCTCACCGCCGGGACTCCCGTACAATGAGCAGTTCTTC. It translates to CASSSPPGLPYNEQFF.

This chain links TRBV7-6 with TRBJ2-3, with TRBD2 identical over 7 bases. V lost 4 bases and J lost 5; bases outside the gene matches: 9. The germline V gene encodes CDR1 SGHVS and CDR2 FNYEAQ. CDR3 length: 15 residues. CDR3 sequence: CASSSLARPIDTQYF. In DNA, the CDR3 is TGTGCCAGCAGCTCACTAGCGAGGCCCATAGATACGCAGTATTTT.

V is TRBV5-8 and J is TRBJ2-5; 10 nucleotides agree with TRBD2. The CDR3 runs to 14 residues. The germline CDR1 and CDR2 sequences are SGHTS and YDEGEE. The ends lost 2 bases at V and 3 bases at J; junction bases unmatched: 1. CDR3 coding DNA: TGTGCCAGCAGCTTCGGGACTAGCGAAGAGACCCAGTACTTC. It yields the protein CASSFGTSEETQYF.

The genes are TRBV7-6 and TRBJ1-1; weak D call: TRBD1 (5 bases). From germline, CDR1 is SGHVS and CDR2 FNYEAQ. The CDR3 length is 14 residues. Trimming took off 5 bases at V and 2 bases at J, with 12 bases between the two ends. The CDR3 DNA is TGTGCCAGCAGCAAACAGGTTTTTAACACTGAAGCTTTCTTT. It is translated as CASSKQVFNTEAFF. Full variable domain (outside the CDR3, taken from reference TRBV7-6 and TRBJ1-1): GAGVSQSPRYKVTKRGQDVALRCDPISGHVSLYWYRQALGQGPEFLTYFNYEAQQDKSGLPNDRFSAERPEGSISTLTIQRTEQRDSAMYRCASSKQVFNTEAFFGQGTRLTVV.

This clonotype was seen more than once but under ten times. The rearrangement uses TRBV24-1 and TRBJ1-1, with D perhaps TRBD1 (6 bases). The CDR3 consists of 16 residues. Germline CDR1 is KGHDR and CDR2 is SFDVKD. V lost 6 bases and J 5 bases, leaving 21 bases between the germline ends. Here the CDR3 DNA reads TGTGCCACCAGTTCCGGGTCTGGGGGCTCTCGGACTGAAGCTTTCTTT. It specifies CATSSGSGGSRTEAFF.

V and J are TRBV7-6 and TRBJ2-7, with D maybe TRBD2 (7 bases). Germline V CDR1 and CDR2: SGHVS, FNYEAQ. The CDR3 is made up of 16 amino acids. The CDR3 sequence: CASTPEGGGHTYEQYV. CDR3 sequence (DNA): TGTGCTAGCACCCCCGAAGGGGGGGGACATACCTACGAGCAGTACGTC.

A word on this clonotype: Possible read error: a much larger clone is one base away. The DNA of the CDR3 is TGTGCCAGCAGATACTCGGCAGGGACGACAGATACGCAGTATTTT. Protein product: CASRYSAGTTDTQYF. The chain joins TRBV7-2 to TRBJ2-3, with D possibly being TRBD1 or TRBD2 (5 bases each). Per the germline V gene, CDR1 is SGHTA and CDR2 is FQGNSA. Between the trimmed V and J ends, which lost 6 bases and 3 bases, there was a span of 16 bases. The CDR3 runs to 15 residues.

As for this clonotype: A single base separates this from a much larger clone, so it may be a read error. The chain links TRBV7-2 to TRBJ2-7, with no clear D. V was clipped by 1 base and J by 6 bases, with 10 bases between them. The CDR3 sequence is 13 residues long. Germline assignment: CDR1 SGHTA and CDR2 FQGNSA. CDR3 in DNA: TGTGCCAGCAGCTTAGTCCCATATATCGAGCAGTACTTC. Protein product: CASSLVPYIEQYF.

This chain links TRBV18 with TRBJ2-3; D possibly corresponds to TRBD2 (6 bases). CDR3 length: 16 residues. CDR1 and CDR2 from the germline V gene are KGHSH and LQKENI. V was trimmed by 3 bases and J by 2 bases, leaving 15 bases between them. This chain's CDR3 is CASSPGGVLPTDTQYF. In DNA, the CDR3 is TGTGCCAGCTCACCCGGAGGGGTCCTCCCCACAGATACGCAGTATTTT.

The chain employs TRBV7-9 and TRBJ2-1; the match to TRBD2 covers 11 bases. Germline V gene sequence: CDR1 SEHNR, CDR2 FQNEAQ (reference sequence). The CDR3 consists of 17 residues. J gave up 0 bases and V 10 bases, and 11 bases lay outside the gene matches. CDR3 coding DNA: TGTGCCACCTCAGGTCTAGCGGGGGGCCTCTCCTACAATGAGCAGTTCTTC. This sequence encodes CATSGLAGGLSYNEQFF. The full variable domain, rest sourced from reference TRBV7-9 and TRBJ2-1, is DTGVSQNPRHKITKRGQNVTFRCDPISEHNRLYWYRQTLGQGPEFLTYFQNEAQLEKSRLLSDRFSAERPKGSFSTLEIQRTEQGDSAMYLCATSGLAGGLSYNEQFFGPGTRLTVL.

This clonotype was counted many times. V is TRBV7-2 and J is TRBJ1-1; TRBD1 matches at 8 bases. The germline gives CDR1 SGHTA, CDR2 FQGNSA. There are 16 residues in the CDR3. J was trimmed by 1 base and V by 7 bases; bases with no gene match: 11. In DNA, the CDR3 is TGTGCCAGCAATCTCAGGGGGCGCATCCAGAACACTGAAGCTTTCTTT. Translated, it gives CASNLRGRIQNTEAFF.

This chain links TRBV4-1 with TRBJ2-1; 7 bases fit TRBD2. Germline CDR1 MGHRA, CDR2 YSYEKL. V shed 5 bases and J 10 bases; nucleotides not matched to a gene: 2. This CDR3 has 11 residues. CDR3 sequence reads: CASSGRAEQFF. In nucleotides, the CDR3 is TGCGCCAGCAGCGGGAGGGCCGAGCAGTTCTTC.

The chain carries TRBV10-3 and TRBJ2-7, with 7 bases that match TRBD1. The CDR3 extends over 13 amino acids. Germline loops: CDR1 ENHRY, CDR2 SYGVKD. The V gene end was trimmed by 6 bases and the J gene end by 1 base; junction bases not matched to a gene: 3. The CDR3 DNA reads TGTGCCATCAGCGGGGACAGTTCCTACGAGCAGTACTTC. This gives the protein CAISGDSSYEQYF.

A few counts support this clonotype. The gene calls are TRBV7-9 and TRBJ2-5, with 7 bases fitting TRBD2. CDR3 length: 15 residues. Germline CDR1 reads SEHNR; CDR2 reads FQNEAQ (reference sequence). V dropped 5 bases and J dropped 3; count of bases not matched to a gene: 9. The chain's CDR3 is CASSGVAGREETQYF. The DNA for the CDR3 is TGTGCCAGCAGCGGGGTTGCAGGGAGGGAAGAGACCCAGTACTTC.

This chain joins TRBV20-1 and TRBJ1-3; D is uncertain. The CDR3 has 15 residues. Germline V lookup: CDR1 DFQATT, CDR2 SNEGSKA (reference sequence). The V end was cut by 0 bases, the J end by 0 bases, with 9 bases between. The CDR3 DNA reads as TGCAGTGCTAGAGATACTCAGCCCTCTGGAAACACCATATATTTT. Translation gives CSARDTQPSGNTIYF.

The V gene is TRBV20-1, the J gene TRBJ1-5, with 8 bases aligning to TRBD1. The CDR3 extends over 12 amino acids. CDR1 is DFQATT and CDR2 is SNEGSKA in the germline V gene (reference sequence). DNA of the CDR3: TGCATTGCCCCGGACAGGGAACAGCCCCAGCATTTT. Translation: CIAPDREQPQHF.

This sequence joins TRBV4-2 and TRBJ1-4; 9 bases fit TRBD1. The V gene's germline CDR1 is LGHNA and CDR2 YNFKEQ. This CDR3 region has 16 residues. With V trimmed by 2 bases and J by 5 bases, 6 bases remained unmatched. Here the CDR3 reads CASSQITDRGNEKLFF. The CDR3 nucleotides are TGTGCCAGCAGCCAAATTACGGACAGGGGAAATGAAAAACTGTTTTTT.

In its sample, this clonotype was seen a few times. The gene calls are TRBV7-9 and TRBJ1-1; weak D call: TRBD1 (6 bases). The germline V and J ends were trimmed by 6 bases and 1 base, with 15 bases remaining between them. The CDR3 runs 15 residues. The germline V gene has CDR1 SEHNR and CDR2 FQNEAQ (reference sequence). CDR3 residues: CASSDSGTWNTEAFF. DNA for the CDR3: TGTGCCAGCAGTGATTCGGGGACATGGAACACTGAAGCTTTCTTT.

V usage is TRBV27 and J usage is TRBJ2-4; maybe TRBD1 (7 bases). V lost 5 bases and J 0 bases, leaving 17 bases between the germline ends. There are 17 residues in the CDR3. Germline V gene sequence: CDR1 MNHEY, CDR2 SMNVEV (reference sequence). The CDR3 DNA sequence: TGTGCCAGCAGTGGTCGGACAGGACTACTAGCCAAAAACATTCAGTACTTC. Residues: CASSGRTGLLAKNIQYF.

The rearrangement joins TRBV19 to TRBJ2-1; D gene ambiguous. This CDR3 comprises 15 residues. The V and J ends lost 5 bases and 4 bases respectively, with 15 bases between them. Looked up from germline, CDR1 is LNHDA and CDR2 is SQIVND (reference sequence). The CDR3 DNA sequence: TGTGCCAGTAGTCTTGCCCGCGGCCAGTACAATGAGCAGTTCTTC. This codes for CASSLARGQYNEQFF.

The gene calls are TRBV11-1 and TRBJ2-2; D may be TRBD1 (5 bases). This CDR3 has 15 residues. Trimming left V 5 bases short and J 5 bases short, with 15 bases between. The V gene's germline CDR1 is SGHAT and CDR2 FQDESV (reference sequence). The CDR3 region is CASSPDTGGTGELFF. CDR3 coding DNA: TGTGCCAGCAGCCCGGACACTGGTGGAACCGGGGAGCTGTTTTTT.

The rearrangement uses TRBV6-2 or TRBV6-3 and TRBJ1-3; no reliable D call. CDR3 length: 17 residues. Per the germline V gene, CDR1 is MNHEY and CDR2 is SVGEGT. Trimming took 0 bases from V and 4 from J, leaving 16 bases between them. CDR3 DNA sequence: TGTGCCAGCAGTTACTCCTGGGGAGCATGGCCAGGAAACACCATATATTTT. Amino acid sequence: CASSYSWGAWPGNTIYF.

This clonotype was counted a few times. The CDR3 protein is CASSVGGGVYGYTF. DNA for the CDR3: TGTGCCAGCAGCGTAGGAGGAGGGGTCTATGGCTACACCTTC. The V call is TRBV9, the J call TRBJ1-2; tentatively, D is TRBD1 (5 bases). Germline assignment: CDR1 SGDLS and CDR2 YYNGEE. This CDR3 has 14 amino acids. The germline V and J ends were trimmed by 0 bases and 4 bases, with 10 bases remaining between them.

This rearrangement joins TRBV5-4 to TRBJ2-3; the D is unclear. The CDR3 totals 14 residues. Trimming shortened V by 2 bases and J by 0 bases, and 7 bases separated the two germline ends. Germline CDR1 and CDR2: SGHNT and YYREEE (reference sequence). Written as DNA, the CDR3 is TGTGCCAGCAGCTTTATCTCTAGCACAGATACGCAGTATTTT. Protein sequence: CASSFISSTDTQYF.

Ten or more counts support this clonotype. The J gene is TRBJ2-2, the V gene TRBV28; tentatively, D is TRBD1 (5 bases). CDR1 is MDHEN and CDR2 is SYDVKM in the germline V gene. V was shortened by 5 bases and J by 4 bases, with 14 bases between the two germline ends. CDR3 length: 15 amino acids. The CDR3 region is CASSIPYRGTGELFF. The CDR3 DNA follows: TGTGCCAGCAGTATCCCCTATAGGGGCACCGGGGAGCTGTTTTTT.

The CDR3 here is CASNGWETEKDFF. The CDR3 nucleotides read TGTGCCAGCAATGGATGGGAGACGGAGAAGGATTTCTTC. The V call is TRBV6-1, the J call TRBJ2-1; a possible D gene is TRBD2 (5 bases). The V end was cut by 7 bases, the J end by 16 bases, with 23 bases between. The CDR3 length is 13 residues. Germline CDR1 reads MNHNS; CDR2 reads SASEGT.